Presented here are 8 T cell receptor beta chains from one specimen sequenced in a study of tumor-infiltrating lymphocytes in primary liver carcinoma. Extraction of RNA together with DNA used about 17-31 mg of unsorted bulk tissue. The investigators made TCR beta cDNA from approximately 0.5 ug total RNA, using a constant-region primer. ARM-PCR was slightly modified, and three nested multiplex PCR rounds with it gave rise to the TCR beta libraries. Two initial PCR rounds of roughly 10 cycles each paired TRBV1-TRBV30 forward primers with a C-beta reverse primer. TCRdb used MiXCR to reprocess the multiplex PCR reads, holding one entry per CDR3 protein. This table holds around 71,000 distinct CDR3 sequences, about 70% found once. Source material: liver tumor tissue from sampling region 4. Regarding subset: tumor region T4, right-lateral pole. These receptors came from a woman aged 55-70 years with primary liver carcinoma and hepatitis B virus infection.

The V and J genes are TRBV6-6 and TRBJ2-3, with D tentatively TRBD1 (6 bases). Germline V CDR1 and CDR2: MNHNY, SVGAGI (reference sequence). Trimming pared 10 bases from V and 1 base from J, leaving 18 bases between. CDR3 length equals 15 residues. The CDR3 region has the DNA TGTGCCAACAGATACCAGGGGCGGGGCACAGATACGCAGTATTTT. Translation: CANRYQGRGTDTQYF.

In regard to this clonotype: The junction departs from the called germline gene at one end, perhaps through a read error. This sequence joins TRBV11-2 and TRBJ1-2; maybe TRBD1 (6 bases). The germline CDR1 and CDR2 sequences are SGHAT and FQNNGV. This CDR3 region has 13 residues. The CDR3: CASRPDRFYGYTF. CDR3 bases: TGTGCCAGCAGACCGGACAGATTCTATGGTTACACCTTC.

At least ten counts were recorded for this clonotype. The rearrangement uses TRBV5-1 and TRBJ1-4; D uncertain. CDR1 is SGHRS, CDR2 YFSETQ, per germline. This CDR3 contains 14 residues. V was cut by 2 bases and J by 3 bases, with 8 bases left in between. CDR3 in amino acids: CASSLEPANEKLFF. CDR3 coding DNA: TGCGCCAGCAGCTTAGAGCCGGCTAATGAAAAACTGTTTTTT.

In its sample, this clonotype was seen once. This chain uses TRBV5-1 with TRBJ2-1; D is unclear. V lost 2 bases, J lost 15 bases, and 15 bases lay in between. The CDR3 spans 12 residues. Per germline, CDR1 SGHRS and CDR2 YFSETQ. The CDR3 bases are TGCGCCAGCAGCTTTGGTCGGACCCATCGGTTCTTC. Encoded protein: CASSFGRTHRFF. Full variable domain (outside the CDR3, taken from reference TRBV5-1 and TRBJ2-1): KAGVTQTPRYLIKTRGQQVTLSCSPISGHRSVSWYQQTPGQGLQFLFEYFSETQRNKGNFPGRFSGRQFSNSRSEMNVSTLELGDSALYLCASSFGRTHRFFGPGTRLTVL.

On this clonotype: Sequence at one end of the junction differs from germline and may be a read error. The chain links TRBV12-3 or TRBV12-4 to TRBJ1-6, with 8 bases matching TRBD1. This CDR3 has 15 amino acids. This CDR3 reads CDSSFPQGGNSPLHF. Here the CDR3 DNA reads TGTGACAGCAGTTTTCCACAGGGGGGCAATTCACCCCTCCACTTT.

The chain is built from TRBV25-1 and TRBJ2-3; D may be TRBD1 (5 bases). Per the germline V gene, CDR1 is MGHDK and CDR2 is SYGVNS. This CDR3 has 14 residues. The V and J ends lost 2 bases and 2 bases respectively, with 8 bases between them. As DNA, the CDR3 is TGTGCCAGCAGTGAAGGCAGGGACACAGATACGCAGTATTTT. This encodes CASSEGRDTDTQYF.

The table lists this clonotype with many counts. The V gene is TRBV6-1, the J gene TRBJ2-1, with unresolved D. This CDR3 has 13 amino acids. Per the germline V gene, CDR1 is MNHNS and CDR2 is SASEGT. Trimming took off 6 bases at V and 2 bases at J, with 8 bases between the two ends. DNA for the CDR3: TGTGCCAGCAGCCTTACCCCCTACAATGAGCAGTTCTTC. This sequence encodes CASSLTPYNEQFF.

This clonotype was seen just once. The J gene is TRBJ2-3, the V gene TRBV28, with D unclear. The ends were cut back, 3 bases at V and 1 base at J, with 8 bases in the middle. Germline CDR1 and CDR2: MDHEN and SYDVKM. This CDR3 comprises 14 residues. The CDR3 loop reads CASSFADGTDTQYF. CDR3 sequence (DNA): TGTGCCAGCAGTTTTGCCGACGGCACAGATACGCAGTATTTT.